The 29 T cell receptor beta chains given below trace back to one sample, sequenced in a study of PD-1 blockade in classical Hodgkin lymphoma. This sample's time point: cycle 4 day 1 (C4D1), after five to seven weeks of nivolumab. Autologous stem cell transplantation was followed by relapse in every patient, and brentuximab vedotin exposure varied. Profiled with immunoSEQ multiplex PCR; TCRdb holds only in-frame clones, not every one. The data contain roughly 50,000 clones, around 86% of them singletons. Sample: peripheral blood mononuclear cells (PBMCs), taken before the fourth cycle of nivolumab. The receptors stem from a human donor with classical Hodgkin lymphoma.

J is TRBJ2-5 and V is TRBV29-1, with 8 positions matching TRBD2. The V and J ends lost 3 bases and 5 bases, in that order; junction bases with no gene match: 8. This CDR3 comprises 14 residues. Germline loops: CDR1 SQVTM, CDR2 ANQGSEA. The CDR3 DNA follows: TGCAGCGTTGATCCGGGACTAGTTCGGGAGACCCAGTACTTC. Residues: CSVDPGLVRETQYF. Full variable domain (missing parts from reference TRBV29-1 and TRBJ2-5): SAVISQKPSRDICQRGTSLTIQCQVDSQVTMMFWYRQQPGQSLTLIATANQGSEATYESGFVIDKFPISRPNLTFSTLTVSNMSPEDSSIYLCSVDPGLVRETQYFGPGTRLLVL.

J is TRBJ1-5 and V is TRBV5-1, with D tentatively TRBD1 (5 bases). V lost 2 bases, J lost 0 bases, and 18 bases lay in between. Looked up from germline, CDR1 is SGHRS and CDR2 is YFSETQ. This CDR3 is built from 18 residues. As DNA, the CDR3 is TGCGCCAGCAGCTTTCAGGGAGCAAGCTATGCTAGCAATCAGCCCCAGCATTTT. Translation gives CASSFQGASYASNQPQHF.

CDR3 region: CASSLAPFYEQYF. CDR3 sequence (DNA): TGTGCCAGCAGCTTAGCGCCTTTCTACGAGCAGTACTTC. This chain joins TRBV7-2 and TRBJ2-7; no firm D call. Germline lookup yields CDR1 SGHTA and CDR2 FQGNSA. This CDR3 is 13 amino acids long. V was clipped by 0 bases and J by 3 bases, with 6 bases between them.

The V call is TRBV7-7, the J call TRBJ2-2, with TRBD1 matching over 8 bases. The junction had 3 bases not matched to a gene; V was cut back by 0 bases and J by 6 bases. This CDR3 has 15 amino acids. Germline V gives CDR1 SSHAT, CDR2 FNYEAQ (reference sequence). The CDR3 loop reads CASSLATGVAGELFF. The DNA for the CDR3 is TGTGCCAGCAGCTTAGCGACAGGGGTGGCCGGGGAGCTGTTTTTT.

CDR3 sequence: CASSRQGAGANVLTF. The CDR3 nucleotides read TGTGCCAGCAGTCGACAGGGGGCCGGGGCCAACGTCCTGACTTTC. V is TRBV6-5 and J is TRBJ2-6; 10 bases align to TRBD1. This CDR3 spans 15 amino acids. V trimming: 5 bases; J trimming: 4 bases; junction bases outside the gene matches: 2. Germline loops: CDR1 MNHEY, CDR2 SVGAGI.

This chain connects TRBV4-1 to TRBJ2-2, with 10 bases that match TRBD1. Germline values: CDR1 MGHRA, CDR2 YSYEKL. The CDR3 is 17 amino acids. Trimming at V came to 2 bases and at J to 5 bases, leaving 8 bases not matched to a gene. CDR3 in DNA: TGCGCCAGCAGCCAAAGTTGGGGACAGGGGTATACCGGGGAGCTGTTTTTT. Translation: CASSQSWGQGYTGELFF.

This rearrangement joins TRBV19 to TRBJ2-7, with 12 bases aligning to TRBD2. V trimming: 6 bases; J trimming: 3 bases; junction bases outside the gene matches: 0. The germline CDR1 and CDR2 sequences are LNHDA and SQIVND (reference sequence). CDR3 size: 13 residues. In DNA, the CDR3 is TGTGCCAGTAGACTAGCGGGAGGCTACGAGCAGTACTTC. The encoded protein is CASRLAGGYEQYF.

The gene calls are TRBV7-9 and TRBJ2-7; 8 nucleotides agree with TRBD2. Germline V gene data show CDR1 as SEHNR and CDR2 as FQNEAQ (reference sequence). The CDR3 is made up of 15 amino acids. V lost 6 bases and J lost 1; bases outside the gene matches: 8. The CDR3 bases are TGTGCCAGCAGACCCCTAGCGGGCCCGTCCTACGAGCAGTACTTC. This encodes CASRPLAGPSYEQYF.

The chain uses TRBV25-1 and TRBJ1-5; TRBD1 might be the D (5 bases). CDR1 and CDR2 from the germline V gene are MGHDK and SYGVNS. The CDR3 covers 14 residues. Trimming cost V 8 bases and J 4 bases, with 15 bases left between them. This chain's CDR3 is CASWGGGRNQPQHF. The CDR3 region has the DNA TGTGCCAGCTGGGGGGGTGGCAGGAATCAGCCCCAGCATTTT.

This clone was picked up a small number of times. This sequence joins TRBV4-3 and TRBJ1-5, with D uncertain. Trimming pared 0 bases from V and 2 bases from J, leaving 8 bases between. This CDR3 is built from 15 residues. Germline CDR1 reads LGHNA; CDR2 reads YSLEER. CDR3 coding DNA: TGCGCCAGCAGCCAAGACATCGGAGGCAATCAGCCCCAGCATTTT. The encoded protein is CASSQDIGGNQPQHF.

J is TRBJ2-2 and V is TRBV10-3, with TRBD2 matching 7 bases. Germline lookup yields CDR1 ENHRY and CDR2 SYGVKD. V lost 4 bases and J lost 3; bases outside the gene matches: 11. The CDR3 totals 17 residues. In DNA form, the CDR3 reads TGTGCCATCAGTGGGACCAGCGGGGTAGCGGACACCGGGGAGCTGTTTTTT. Translated: CAISGTSGVADTGELFF.

This clone was recorded once. This chain connects TRBV5-5 to TRBJ2-1, with 7 bases fitting TRBD1. The germline V gene has CDR1 SGHKS and CDR2 YYEKEE (reference sequence). Trimming at V came to 4 bases and at J to 7 bases, leaving 5 bases not matched to a gene. The CDR3 covers 13 residues. In DNA, the CDR3 is TGTGCCAGCAGCCTACAGGGGCAAAATGAGCAGTTCTTC. It yields the protein CASSLQGQNEQFF.

The genes are TRBV6-1 and TRBJ1-5; no clear D. The CDR3 is 15 amino acids. Trimming shortened V by 1 base and J by 6 bases, and 13 bases separated the two germline ends. The germline CDR1 and CDR2 sequences are MNHNS and SASEGT. Written as DNA, the CDR3 is TGTGCCAGCAGTGAAGTAGGGAGAGGAGCTCAGCCCCAGCATTTT. Translation: CASSEVGRGAQPQHF.

The CDR3 DNA follows: TGCGCCAGCAGCTTGGATGCCCCGGGGGCCAAAAACATTCAGTACTTC. Protein sequence: CASSLDAPGAKNIQYF. The V and J genes are TRBV5-1 and TRBJ2-4; possibly TRBD2 for D (5 bases). CDR1 SGHRS and CDR2 YFSETQ come from the germline V gene. V lost 0 bases to trimming and J lost 1 base, with 11 bases between them. The CDR3 extends over 16 amino acids.

The gene calls are TRBV12-1 and TRBJ2-7. TRBV12-1 is assigned pseudogene status. There are 16 residues in the CDR3. The CDR3 nucleotides read TGTGCCAGCAGCCCGAGGACGGGACGGAGCTCCTACGAGCAGTACTTC. Amino acids: CASSPRTGRSSYEQYF.

The V call is TRBV9, the J call TRBJ2-1; D possibly corresponds to TRBD2 (5 bases). The CDR3 covers 12 residues. V was trimmed by 4 bases and J by 9 bases, leaving 11 bases between them. Germline V lookup: CDR1 SGDLS, CDR2 YYNGEE. The CDR3 nucleotides are TGTGCCAGCAGCACATCCGGAGGTGAGCAGTTCTTC. This translates into CASSTSGGEQFF.

This sequence joins TRBV6-5 and TRBJ1-2; D unresolved. The CDR3 sequence is 14 residues long. Germline CDR1 MNHEY, CDR2 SVGAGI. V was shortened by 0 bases and J by 8 bases, with 13 bases between the two germline ends. CDR3 region: CASSYSTRLGGYTF. CDR3 in DNA: TGTGCCAGCAGTTACTCGACAAGGCTTGGAGGCTACACCTTC.

The J gene is TRBJ2-7, the V gene TRBV28; 9 nucleotides agree with TRBD1. CDR1 and CDR2 (germline): MDHEN, SYDVKM. V shed 6 bases, J shed 2 bases, and the junction held 5 bases outside the gene matches. This CDR3 comprises 14 residues. CDR3 residues: CASSLGQGAYEQYF. CDR3 DNA sequence: TGTGCCAGCAGCCTGGGACAGGGTGCCTACGAGCAGTACTTC.

V is TRBV5-1 and J is TRBJ2-7, with D perhaps TRBD1 (5 bases). The length of the CDR3 is 14 residues. The germline V gene has CDR1 SGHRS and CDR2 YFSETQ. V gave up 4 bases and J gave up 3 bases, with 14 bases separating them. CDR3 sequence: CASSAGRGVYEQYF. The CDR3 nucleotides are TGCGCCAGCAGCGCCGGAAGGGGCGTCTACGAGCAGTACTTC.

The chain joins TRBV2 to TRBJ1-1; D is uncertain. CDR1 is SNHLY, CDR2 FYNNEI, per germline. V was trimmed by 1 base and J by 1 base, leaving 13 bases between them. The CDR3 length is 16 residues. The CDR3: CASSEEGLKGNTEAFF. CDR3 DNA: TGTGCCAGCAGTGAAGAAGGGTTGAAGGGGAACACTGAAGCTTTCTTT.

This clone has just a few counts. The chain links TRBV7-2 to TRBJ2-3; possibly TRBD2 for D (7 bases). Trimming removed 1 base from V and 2 bases from J, with 19 bases in between. Germline CDR1 and CDR2: SGHTA and FQGNSA. This CDR3 comprises 18 residues. The CDR3 nucleotides read TGTGCCAGCAGCTTAGTGTCCTGGGGCGGGGGCAACACAGATACGCAGTATTTT. Amino acid sequence: CASSLVSWGGGNTDTQYF.

The chain employs TRBV5-1 and TRBJ2-7, with 9 bases matching TRBD1. The V gene end was trimmed by 2 bases and the J gene end by 6 bases; junction bases not matched to a gene: 9. Germline loops: CDR1 SGHRS, CDR2 YFSETQ. The CDR3 length is 15 residues. The CDR3 bases are TGCGCCAGCAGCTTTAAACAGGGGGCTGGGGGCGAGCAGTACTTC. This encodes CASSFKQGAGGEQYF.

V and J are TRBV6-5 and TRBJ1-1; 9 bases match TRBD1. The CDR3 extends over 14 amino acids. Germline trimming cut 6 bases from V and 4 bases from J; bases unmatched to any gene: 6. Germline V gene data show CDR1 as MNHEY and CDR2 as SVGAGI. The CDR3 loop is CASRHRGRSTEAFF. In DNA, the CDR3 is TGTGCCAGCAGACACAGGGGGCGTAGCACTGAAGCTTTCTTT.

The chain joins TRBV6-5 to TRBJ2-1, with D possibly being TRBD2 (6 bases). The CDR3 spans 15 residues. Trimming pared 3 bases from V and 6 bases from J, leaving 15 bases between. Germline V lookup: CDR1 MNHEY, CDR2 SVGAGI. The CDR3 nucleotides are TGTGCCAGCAGTTATTGGCAGGGACTCGCCAATGAGCAGTTCTTC. Translated: CASSYWQGLANEQFF.

This chain uses TRBV5-4 with TRBJ1-2; 7 bases line up with TRBD1. Germline lookup yields CDR1 SGHNT and CDR2 YYREEE (reference sequence). V trimming: 7 bases; J trimming: 8 bases; junction bases outside the gene matches: 17. The CDR3 spans 15 residues. Written as DNA, the CDR3 is TGTGCCAGCGGGGCAGGGGGGAAGGGTTTTGGCGGCTACACCTTC. This encodes CASGAGGKGFGGYTF.

The CDR3 loop reads CASSLGPAGATDTQYF. CDR3 DNA: TGCGCCAGCAGCTTGGGGCCAGCGGGGGCCACAGATACGCAGTATTTT. The chain is built from TRBV5-1 and TRBJ2-3; 8 bases align to TRBD2. The CDR3 loop spans 16 amino acids. Losses at the gene ends were 0 bases for V and 2 bases for J; bases not matched to a gene: 5. Germline V gene sequence: CDR1 SGHRS, CDR2 YFSETQ.

The V and J genes are TRBV15 and TRBJ2-7, with unresolved D. The length of the CDR3 is 13 residues. Trimming stripped 1 base from V and 3 bases from J, with 7 bases between. Germline V gene data show CDR1 as LNHNV and CDR2 as YYDKDF (reference sequence). In DNA, the CDR3 is TGTGCCACCAGCAGAGGTGCCCTCTACGAGCAGTACTTC. Protein product: CATSRGALYEQYF.

This chain connects TRBV12-1 to TRBJ2-1; TRBD2, as called in the table, went unchecked against the DNA. TRBV12-1 is noted as a pseudogene. There are 15 residues in the CDR3. In nucleotides, the CDR3 is TGTGCCAGCACCCTGAGCGGGAGGGCCCGCTATGAGCAGTTCTTC. Translation gives CASTLSGRARYEQFF.

The chain couples TRBV5-1 to TRBJ2-7, with 8 bases fitting TRBD1. The length of the CDR3 is 14 residues. Germline CDR1 reads SGHRS; CDR2 reads YFSETQ. The trim removed 5 bases at V and 4 bases at J, leaving 8 bases unmatched. CDR3 nucleotide sequence: TGCGCCAGCAGACCCGGACAGGGTCAATACGAGCAGTACTTC. This encodes CASRPGQGQYEQYF.